A single sample gave rise to the 16 T cell receptor beta chains below, sequenced in a study of early T cells in non-severe SARS-CoV-2 infection. TCRdb reprocessed the 5' RACE reads with MiXCR, giving one entry per CDR3 protein. The data show around 56,000 distinct CDR3 sequences, with about 13% seen just once and about a tenth held by the top ten. The sequencing used whole blood, collected at baseline. Receptors originate from an adult who was a healthcare worker with PCR-confirmed SARS-CoV-2 infection or an uninfected control (not recorded which).

This rearrangement joins TRBV5-4 to TRBJ1-5; no definite D call. V dropped 0 bases and J dropped 5 bases, with 12 bases sitting between them. From germline, CDR1 is SGHNT and CDR2 YYREEE (reference sequence). This CDR3 is 15 amino acids long. The CDR3 DNA sequence: TGTGCCAGCAGCTTGGGAGGACGGATTGATCAGCCCCAGCATTTT. It specifies CASSLGGRIDQPQHF.

V and J are TRBV6-1 and TRBJ1-1; D remains unclear. The CDR3 has 12 amino acids. The V end lost 6 bases, the J end lost 4 bases, and 9 bases lay between the germline ends. Germline CDR1 reads MNHNS; CDR2 reads SASEGT. The CDR3 DNA reads TGTGCCAGCAGGGTCGGGGTCACTGAAGCTTTCTTT. This gives the protein CASRVGVTEAFF.

This chain links TRBV5-4 with TRBJ2-1, with D unclear. Between the trimmed V and J ends, which lost 5 bases and 6 bases, there was a span of 15 bases. Germline assignment: CDR1 SGHNT and CDR2 YYREEE (reference sequence). The CDR3 is 14 residues long. CDR3 sequence (DNA): TGTGCCAGCAGTCCCCGGTTTTTGGTCAATGAGCAGTTCTTC. As protein: CASSPRFLVNEQFF.

CDR3 sequence reads: CASSIDLAGAGETQYF. CDR3 nucleotide sequence: TGTGCCAGTAGTATAGATTTAGCGGGAGCAGGTGAGACCCAGTACTTC. The V and J genes are TRBV19 and TRBJ2-5, with 9 bases identical to TRBD2. The CDR3 is made up of 16 amino acids. V lost 0 bases and J lost 5; bases outside the gene matches: 7. From germline, CDR1 is LNHDA and CDR2 SQIVND (reference sequence). Complete variable domain (other parts from reference TRBV19 and TRBJ2-5): DGGITQSPKYLFRKEGQNVTLSCEQNLNHDAMYWYRQDPGQGLRLIYYSQIVNDFQKGDIAEGYSVSREKKESFPLTVTSAQKNPTAFYLCASSIDLAGAGETQYFGPGTRLLVL.

This clonotype occurred once. The chain combines TRBV12-3 or TRBV12-4 with TRBJ2-7; maybe TRBD2 (6 bases). The CDR3 runs 15 residues. The V gene lost 2 bases and the J gene lost 3 bases, with 14 bases spanning the gap. CDR3 sequence (DNA): TGTGCCAGCAGTTTAATTTCTAGGGACTTCTACGAGCAGTACTTC. Translating gives CASSLISRDFYEQYF.

This clonotype was recorded at least ten times. The chain carries TRBV19 and TRBJ2-1; D is possibly TRBD2 (6 bases). In germline, CDR1 is LNHDA, CDR2 SQIVND (reference sequence). Trimming stripped 7 bases from V and 3 bases from J, with 13 bases between. The CDR3 has 14 residues. CDR3 DNA sequence: TGTGCCAGTATGGGGCAGGGACTCTACAATGAGCAGTTCTTC. Residues: CASMGQGLYNEQFF.

With respect to this clonotype: A read error is possible here, since a much larger clone lies one base away. The chain combines TRBV14 with TRBJ1-1, with D perhaps TRBD1 (5 bases). Per germline, CDR1 SGHDN and CDR2 FVKESK. Between the trimmed V and J ends, which lost 4 bases and 1 base, there was a span of 10 bases. The CDR3 contains 14 residues. The CDR3 DNA is TGTGCCAGCAGCCTGACAGAGGCGAACACTGAAGCTTTCTTT. Translation: CASSLTEANTEAFF.

This chain connects TRBV5-5 to TRBJ2-7; D possibly matches TRBD1 or TRBD2 (5 bases each). V lost 6 bases and J 2 bases, leaving 18 bases between the germline ends. The CDR3 covers 15 residues. Germline-derived CDR1 and CDR2 are SGHKS and YYEKEE (reference sequence). The CDR3: CASIRGQGRTYEQYF. DNA for the CDR3: TGTGCCAGCATCCGGGGCCAAGGACGCACCTACGAGCAGTACTTC.

This clonotype occurred many times. The CDR3, as DNA: TGTGCCAGCAGCTCCAGGACAGGGACCGTCCTGACTTTC. This codes for CASSSRTGTVLTF. The V gene is TRBV7-8, the J gene TRBJ2-6; 8 nucleotides align to TRBD1. The CDR3 runs 13 residues. Germline-derived CDR1 and CDR2 are SGHVS and FQNEAQ. The V gene end was trimmed by 4 bases and the J gene end by 12 bases; junction bases not matched to a gene: 5.

The chain couples TRBV20-1 to TRBJ1-5; tentative D call: TRBD1 (5 bases). V gave up 8 bases and J gave up 9 bases, with 17 bases separating them. Germline CDR1 DFQATT, CDR2 SNEGSKA (reference sequence). CDR3 size: 12 residues. CDR3 region: CSMRDYLAPQHF. The CDR3 DNA follows: TGCAGTATGCGGGACTACCTGGCGCCCCAGCATTTT.

This clonotype came up a few times. The V call is TRBV7-9, the J call TRBJ1-4, with D unclear. Trimming removed 1 base from V and 8 bases from J, with 5 bases in between. CDR1 is SEHNR, CDR2 FQNEAQ, per germline (reference sequence). This CDR3 has 12 residues. The CDR3 loop reads CASSLVDEKLFF. DNA of the CDR3: TGTGCCAGCAGCTTAGTGGACGAAAAACTGTTTTTT.

This clonotype was detected a few times. The chain combines TRBV5-5 with TRBJ2-7; tentative D call: TRBD2 (6 bases). The length of the CDR3 is 13 residues. Germline V gives CDR1 SGHKS, CDR2 YYEKEE (reference sequence). V lost 4 bases, J lost 4 bases, and 12 bases lay in between. The CDR3 protein is CASSPGAGYEQYF. In nucleotides, the CDR3 is TGTGCCAGCAGCCCCGGGGCGGGGTACGAGCAGTACTTC.

This clonotype was recorded once. The V and J genes are TRBV6-2 or TRBV6-3 and TRBJ2-7, with unresolved D. The V gene's germline CDR1 is MNHEY and CDR2 SVGEGT. CDR3 length: 14 residues. With 4 bases removed from V and 3 bases from J, the gap between germline ends came to 13 bases. CDR3 sequence reads: CASSFRTEGYEQYF. The CDR3 region has the DNA TGTGCCAGCAGTTTCAGGACGGAAGGCTACGAGCAGTACTTC.

This chain links TRBV5-5 with TRBJ2-6, with no clear D. CDR1 is SGHKS, CDR2 YYEKEE, per germline (reference sequence). Trimming shortened V by 3 bases and J by 0 bases, and 10 bases separated the two germline ends. The CDR3 is made up of 16 amino acids. CDR3 DNA sequence: TGTGCCAGCAGCTCCGCCACTAACTCTGGGGCCAACGTCCTGACTTTC. It specifies CASSSATNSGANVLTF.

This clonotype was seen many times. The chain combines TRBV28 with TRBJ2-7, with a tentative D call TRBD1 (5 bases). The V gene's germline CDR1 is MDHEN and CDR2 SYDVKM. There are 13 residues in the CDR3. V shed 1 base and J shed 3 bases, with 7 bases lying between them. CDR3 nucleotides: TGTGCCAGCAGTTTATCAGGGCACTACGAGCAGTACTTC. Its translation: CASSLSGHYEQYF.

A single count supports this clonotype. The chain combines TRBV7-6 with TRBJ2-5, with a tentative D call TRBD1 (6 bases). CDR1 and CDR2 (germline): SGHVS, FNYEAQ. The CDR3 covers 13 residues. Trimming cost V 6 bases and J 3 bases, with 11 bases left between them. CDR3 loop: CASRVRTEETQYF. As DNA, the CDR3 is TGTGCCAGCAGGGTAAGGACAGAAGAGACCCAGTACTTC.